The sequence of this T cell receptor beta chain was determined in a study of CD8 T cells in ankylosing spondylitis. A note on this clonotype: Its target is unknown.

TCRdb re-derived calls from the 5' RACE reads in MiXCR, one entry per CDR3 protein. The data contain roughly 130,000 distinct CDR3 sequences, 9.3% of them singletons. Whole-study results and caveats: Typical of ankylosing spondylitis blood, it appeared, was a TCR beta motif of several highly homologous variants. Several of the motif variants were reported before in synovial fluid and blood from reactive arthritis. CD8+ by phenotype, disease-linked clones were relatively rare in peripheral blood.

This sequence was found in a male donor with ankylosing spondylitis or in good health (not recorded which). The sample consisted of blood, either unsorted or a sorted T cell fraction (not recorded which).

DNA of the CDR3: TGTGCCAGCAGTAATCGGGACAGGCTAGTCTACGAGCAGTACTTC. Translation gives CASSNRDRLVYEQYF. V usage is TRBV7-9 and J usage is TRBJ2-7, with 8 bases fitting TRBD1. The length of the CDR3 is 15 residues. CDR1 is SEHNR, CDR2 FQNEAQ, per germline (reference sequence). J lost 3 bases, V lost 6 bases, and 10 bases had no gene match.